Presented here are 24 T cell receptor beta chains from one specimen sequenced in a study of cytomegalovirus exposure and HLA in healthy donors. Primers included in the PCR were 60 Vbeta and 13 Jbeta primers. Measured with immunoSEQ multiplex PCR; TCRdb has only the in-frame clones, and not every one. The table lists more than 85,000 clones, 65% to 90% of them singletons. Sample: PBMCs. These receptors were taken from a woman under 30 in good health and CMV-seronegative.

The rearrangement links TRBV4-1 to TRBJ2-3; 9 bases are a match to TRBD1. V lost 4 bases, J lost 5 bases, and 10 bases stayed unmatched. The CDR3 contains 16 residues. The V gene's germline CDR1 is MGHRA and CDR2 YSYEKL. DNA for the CDR3: TGCGCCAGCAGCCCCCTTGGACAGGGGAGGGGAGATACGCAGTATTTT. Its translation: CASSPLGQGRGDTQYF.

This rearrangement joins TRBV6-6 to TRBJ2-7; 10 positions agree with TRBD2. This CDR3 spans 16 amino acids. CDR1 and CDR2 (germline): MNHNY, SVGAGI (reference sequence). The V segment lost 2 bases and the J segment 4 bases; nucleotides outside the gene matches: 8. The CDR3, as DNA: TGTGCCAGCAGTTACCCCCCTAGCGGGAGAGGGTACGAGCAGTACTTC. Protein: CASSYPPSGRGYEQYF.

V and J are TRBV19 and TRBJ2-5; possibly TRBD1 for D (6 bases). Trimming left V 7 bases short and J 2 bases short, with 11 bases between. CDR1 is LNHDA, CDR2 SQIVND, per germline (reference sequence). CDR3 length: 13 amino acids. CDR3 protein: CASNAGVQETQYF. CDR3 nucleotide sequence: TGTGCCAGTAATGCAGGGGTTCAAGAGACCCAGTACTTC.

The chain has TRBV5-1 and TRBJ2-2; perhaps TRBD1 as D (5 bases). Germline V gives CDR1 SGHRS, CDR2 YFSETQ. There are 13 residues in the CDR3. Between the trimmed V and J ends, which lost 2 bases and 5 bases, there was a span of 7 bases. The CDR3 nucleotides are TGCGCCAGCAGCTTCAGGGTGACCGGGGAGCTGTTTTTT. Translating gives CASSFRVTGELFF.

The chain carries TRBV7-9 and TRBJ1-2; 7 bases agree with TRBD1. The CDR3 loop spans 13 amino acids. Trimming at V came to 5 bases and at J to 3 bases, leaving 3 bases not matched to a gene. Germline V gene lookup returns CDR1 SEHNR and CDR2 FQNEAQ (reference sequence). Here the CDR3 DNA reads TGTGCCAGCAGCCCGGGGACAGACTATGGCTACACCTTC. Amino acid sequence: CASSPGTDYGYTF.

V and J are TRBV7-9 and TRBJ2-1, with D possibly being TRBD2 (5 bases). The CDR3 totals 16 residues. Germline V gene sequence: CDR1 SEHNR, CDR2 FQNEAQ (reference sequence). Trimming removed 0 bases from V and 3 bases from J, with 12 bases in between. The chain's CDR3 is CASSLALRVVYNEQFF. The CDR3 DNA reads as TGTGCCAGCAGCTTAGCCTTGAGGGTGGTCTACAATGAGCAGTTCTTC.

CDR3 region: CASSLGAQNEKLFF. DNA for the CDR3: TGTGCCAGCAGCTTGGGAGCACAGAATGAAAAACTGTTTTTT. The chain has TRBV5-6 and TRBJ1-4, with D unclear. CDR1 is SGHDT, CDR2 YYEEEE, per germline. V was shortened by 0 bases and J by 5 bases, with 8 bases between the two germline ends. The CDR3 length is 14 residues.

The chain uses TRBV7-9 and TRBJ2-7, with no clear D. The V gene's germline CDR1 is SEHNR and CDR2 FQNEAQ (reference sequence). This CDR3 spans 12 amino acids. Trimming removed 5 bases from V and 4 bases from J, with 9 bases in between. The CDR3 nucleotides read TGTGCCAGCAGCAAACTCGCGTACGAGCAGTACTTC. Translation gives CASSKLAYEQYF. The variable domain in full, completed from reference TRBV7-9 and TRBJ2-7, reads DTGVSQNPRHKITKRGQNVTFRCDPISEHNRLYWYRQTLGQGPEFLTYFQNEAQLEKSRLLSDRFSAERPKGSFSTLEIQRTEQGDSAMYLCASSKLAYEQYFGPGTRLTVT.

This clone was counted only a few times. V gene TRBV5-1 combines with J gene TRBJ1-5; 10 positions agree with TRBD1. CDR3 length: 16 amino acids. Germline values: CDR1 SGHRS, CDR2 YFSETQ. V lost 4 bases and J lost 1; bases outside the gene matches: 5. The CDR3 DNA reads as TGCGCCAGCAGCCTGGGGACAGGGGAGAGCAATCAGCCCCAGCATTTT. Amino acids: CASSLGTGESNQPQHF.

This clone was found once. At the DNA level, this CDR3 is encoded by other sequences in the same sample as well. The gene calls are TRBV19 and TRBJ2-7; D may be TRBD1 (5 bases). CDR1 is LNHDA, CDR2 SQIVND, per germline (reference sequence). The CDR3 spans 13 residues. The V and J ends lost 1 base and 3 bases respectively, with 7 bases between them. DNA of the CDR3: TGTGCCAGTAGTATAGGGGGCGGCTACGAGCAGTACTTC. This encodes CASSIGGGYEQYF.

This rearrangement joins TRBV6-5 to TRBJ2-5, with D possibly TRBD2 on 5 matching bases. The V end lost 0 bases, the J end lost 4 bases, and 15 bases lay between the germline ends. The CDR3 length is 16 residues. Germline V gene sequence: CDR1 MNHEY, CDR2 SVGAGI. The DNA of the CDR3 is TGTGCCAGCAGTTACTCAGGACTCCGGCAAGGAGAGACCCAGTACTTC. It translates to CASSYSGLRQGETQYF.

This chain uses TRBV28 with TRBJ1-2; maybe TRBD1 (6 bases). V dropped 4 bases and J dropped 2 bases, with 8 bases sitting between them. The CDR3 is 13 residues long. Germline values: CDR1 MDHEN, CDR2 SYDVKM. CDR3 DNA sequence: TGTGCCAGCAGTTCCGGACAGAACTATGGCTACACCTTC. It yields the protein CASSSGQNYGYTF.

This clone appeared a few times. This chain connects TRBV6-6 to TRBJ2-7; 8 nucleotides agree with TRBD2. After removal of 5 bases from V and 6 bases from J, the junction contained 3 bases not matched to a gene. The CDR3 runs 12 residues. Looked up from germline, CDR1 is MNHNY and CDR2 is SVGAGI (reference sequence). The CDR3 spells CASSPGGGEQYF. The CDR3 nucleotides read TGTGCCAGCAGTCCCGGGGGGGGCGAGCAGTACTTC.

In its sample, this clone was seen a few times. The gene calls are TRBV6-1 and TRBJ1-1; perhaps TRBD1 as D (5 bases). This CDR3 region has 13 residues. V shed 4 bases and J shed 4 bases, with 10 bases lying between them. Germline V CDR1 and CDR2: MNHNS, SASEGT. Here the CDR3 DNA reads TGTGCCAGCAGTGCAGGGTCCGTCACTGAAGCTTTCTTT. It codes for CASSAGSVTEAFF.

This sequence joins TRBV5-4 and TRBJ1-5, with 7 nucleotides matching TRBD1. Germline CDR1 reads SGHNT; CDR2 reads YYREEE (reference sequence). The CDR3 runs 15 residues. V lost 3 bases, J lost 5 bases, and 8 bases stayed unmatched. Here the CDR3 reads CASSWGGTADQPQHF. The DNA for the CDR3 is TGTGCCAGCAGCTGGGGTGGGACAGCGGATCAGCCCCAGCATTTT. Supplemented by reference TRBV5-4 and TRBJ1-5, the full variable domain reads ETGVTQSPTHLIKTRGQQVTLRCSSQSGHNTVSWYQQALGQGPQFIFQYYREEENGRGNFPPRFSGLQFPNYSSELNVNALELDDSALYLCASSWGGTADQPQHFGDGTRLSIL.

V and J are TRBV2 and TRBJ1-2; possibly TRBD1 for D (6 bases). Trimming took off 3 bases at V and 4 bases at J, with 9 bases between the two ends. Looked up from germline, CDR1 is SNHLY and CDR2 is FYNNEI. The CDR3 has 13 residues. The CDR3 loop reads CASSDVQGYGYTF. The CDR3 DNA follows: TGTGCCAGCAGTGATGTACAGGGCTATGGCTACACCTTC. Complete variable domain (other parts from reference TRBV2 and TRBJ1-2): EPEVTQTPSHQVTQMGQEVILRCVPISNHLYFYWYRQILGQKVEFLVSFYNNEISEKSEIFDDQFSVERPDGSNFTLKIRSTKLEDSAMYFCASSDVQGYGYTFGSGTRLTVV.

The rearrangement links TRBV5-4 to TRBJ2-5; D is perhaps TRBD2 (5 bases). This CDR3 has 13 residues. Between the trimmed V and J ends, which lost 2 bases and 1 base, there was a span of 6 bases. Germline V CDR1 and CDR2: SGHNT, YYREEE (reference sequence). The CDR3 DNA is TGTGCCAGCAGCTTAGCGGCCCAAGAGACCCAGTACTTC. This codes for CASSLAAQETQYF.

The chain is built from TRBV7-2 and TRBJ2-2; TRBD2 agrees at 8 bases. The CDR3 is 14 amino acids. Looked up from germline, CDR1 is SGHTA and CDR2 is FQGNSA. J gave up 5 bases and V 2 bases, and 1 base lay outside the gene matches. CDR3 sequence reads: CASSLRLATGELFF. The CDR3 region has the DNA TGTGCCAGCAGCTTACGACTAGCGACCGGGGAGCTGTTTTTT.

This clone has a single count. V is TRBV4-1 and J is TRBJ1-3; weak D call: TRBD1 (5 bases). V gave up 4 bases and J gave up 6 bases, with 10 bases separating them. The germline V gene has CDR1 MGHRA and CDR2 YSYEKL. The length of the CDR3 is 13 residues. CDR3 DNA: TGCGCCAGCAGCCTGCCGACAGTAAACACCATATATTTT. Translating gives CASSLPTVNTIYF.

This chain links TRBV6-5 with TRBJ2-7, with 10 bases lining up with TRBD1. The junction had 16 bases not matched to a gene; V was cut back by 5 bases and J by 12 bases. Germline V CDR1 and CDR2: MNHEY, SVGAGI. CDR3 size: 15 residues. DNA for the CDR3: TGTGCCAGCAGTCAAACGACAGGGGGCCTTGATTCTCGGTACTTC. It encodes CASSQTTGGLDSRYF.

The CDR3 DNA is TGTGCCAGCACCACGGTCGGAGAAAATCAGCCCCAGCATTTT. This encodes CASTTVGENQPQHF. This chain uses TRBV2 with TRBJ1-5, with D unresolved. The V gene lost 7 bases and the J gene lost 4 bases, with 14 bases spanning the gap. The CDR3 has 14 amino acids. Germline V lookup: CDR1 SNHLY, CDR2 FYNNEI.

The V gene is TRBV6-4, the J gene TRBJ2-2; weak D call: TRBD1 (6 bases). Germline V lookup: CDR1 MRHNA, CDR2 SNTAGT. CDR3 length equals 14 residues. V shed 2 bases and J shed 6 bases, with 10 bases lying between them. CDR3 DNA sequence: TGTGCCAGCAGTGACAGGGACAACCCCGGGGAGCTGTTTTTT. Translation gives CASSDRDNPGELFF.

The V gene is TRBV28, the J gene TRBJ1-6; D gene ambiguous. The CDR3 sequence is 15 residues long. Germline V gene sequence: CDR1 MDHEN, CDR2 SYDVKM. Deletions cut 6 bases from V and 10 bases from J, with 19 bases between. The CDR3 nucleotides read TGTGCCAGCAGCTCTCCGACGGAGTGGAGCTCACCCCTCCACTTT. This codes for CASSSPTEWSSPLHF. Together with reference TRBV28 and TRBJ1-6, the CDR3 gives the full variable domain: DVKVTQSSRYLVKRTGEKVFLECVQDMDHENMFWYRQDPGLGLRLIYFSYDVKMKEKGDIPEGYSVSREKKERFSLILESASTNQTSMYLCASSSPTEWSSPLHFGNGTRLTVT.

This chain links TRBV6-5 with TRBJ2-2; D unclear. Deletions cut 0 bases from V and 4 bases from J, with 6 bases between. Germline CDR1 is MNHEY and CDR2 is SVGAGI. CDR3 size: 14 residues. The CDR3 nucleotides are TGTGCCAGCAGTTACTCGCCGGGCACCGGGGAGCTGTTTTTT. Encoded protein: CASSYSPGTGELFF.